These 6 T cell receptor beta chains came from one sample sequenced in a study of blood T cells in healthy people across ages. Sample-barcoded 5' priming and a J-beta primer mix drove a second PCR of about 7 to 11 cycles. TCRdb ran MiXCR on the 5' RACE reads and lists one entry per CDR3 protein. Here the sample spans 1.5 million to 2 million distinct CDR3 sequences, about 35% being singletons. Sequencing used blood. The receptors come from a young woman in good health.

The chain employs TRBV28 and TRBJ1-1; the D is unclear. Germline CDR1 reads MDHEN; CDR2 reads SYDVKM. The V end was cut by 6 bases, the J end by 6 bases, with 20 bases between. This CDR3 has 15 residues. CDR3 loop: CASRLGQSLKPEAFF. In nucleotides, the CDR3 is TGTGCCAGCAGGCTGGGCCAGAGCCTAAAACCTGAAGCTTTCTTT.

There are many counts of this clonotype. The chain couples TRBV20-1 to TRBJ2-7, with D perhaps TRBD2 (6 bases). Trimming stripped 2 bases from V and 4 bases from J, with 18 bases between. Looked up from germline, CDR1 is DFQATT and CDR2 is SNEGSKA (reference sequence). The CDR3 is 15 amino acids. The CDR3 loop is CSARRTGYGTYEQYF. The CDR3 DNA reads TGCAGTGCTAGAAGAACGGGGTATGGGACTTACGAGCAGTACTTC.

The chain joins TRBV20-1 to TRBJ2-7, with 12 nucleotides matching TRBD2. This CDR3 is 14 amino acids long. Germline V CDR1 and CDR2: DFQATT, SNEGSKA (reference sequence). J was trimmed by 4 bases and V by 4 bases; bases with no gene match: 5. CDR3 region: CSATSGLAGYEQYF. The CDR3, as DNA: TGCAGTGCTACCTCGGGACTAGCGGGTTACGAGCAGTACTTC.

This clonotype was counted a few times. The chain joins TRBV10-3 to TRBJ1-2, with no clear D. Trimming stripped 0 bases from V and 4 bases from J, with 6 bases between. This CDR3 has 13 amino acids. Germline CDR1 and CDR2: ENHRY and SYGVKD. CDR3 sequence: CAISESPGYGYTF. DNA of the CDR3: TGTGCCATCAGTGAGTCGCCAGGCTATGGCTACACCTTC.

The chain recombines TRBV3-1 with TRBJ2-5, with no clear D. V was shortened by 1 base and J by 3 bases, with 12 bases between the two germline ends. The germline CDR1 and CDR2 sequences are LGHDT and YNNKEL (reference sequence). The CDR3 totals 15 residues. The CDR3 DNA is TGTGCCAGCAGCCAAGTCGGGCGTAAGGAAGAGACCCAGTACTTC. Protein product: CASSQVGRKEETQYF.

The chain recombines TRBV20-1 with TRBJ2-5, with D maybe TRBD2 (7 bases). Germline assignment: CDR1 DFQATT and CDR2 SNEGSKA (reference sequence). This CDR3 comprises 16 residues. Trimming took off 2 bases at V and 1 base at J, with 17 bases between the two ends. The CDR3 reads CSARSPLGGLQETQYF. The DNA for the CDR3 is TGCAGTGCTAGAAGCCCCCTGGGGGGGCTCCAAGAGACCCAGTACTTC.